Each of the 26 T cell receptor beta chains below was sequenced from the same sample in a study of cytomegalovirus exposure and HLA in healthy donors. 13 Jbeta primers and 60 Vbeta primers were used for the PCR. The table came from immunoSEQ multiplex PCR; TCRdb's copy has only in-frame clones and leaves some out. The data hold some 110,000 clones, with around 80% observed a single time. The material sequenced was PBMCs. Receptors originate from a young woman in good health and CMV-seropositive.

This clone was recorded only once. V and J are TRBV18 and TRBJ2-7; 8 bases map to TRBD1. J lost 2 bases, V lost 5 bases, and 5 bases had no gene match. This CDR3 comprises 14 residues. Germline V lookup: CDR1 KGHSH, CDR2 LQKENI. The CDR3 loop is CASSGQGSPYEQYF. The CDR3 nucleotides are TGTGCCAGCTCAGGACAGGGTTCCCCCTACGAGCAGTACTTC.

This chain links TRBV25-1 with TRBJ1-1, with D maybe TRBD1 (5 bases). Germline CDR1 reads MGHDK; CDR2 reads SYGVNS. This CDR3 has 14 amino acids. V lost 6 bases, J lost 0 bases, and 11 bases lay in between. For the CDR3, the DNA is TGTGCCAGCAGAGTAGGACATCTGAACACTGAAGCTTTCTTT. It specifies CASRVGHLNTEAFF.

V gene TRBV7-6 combines with J gene TRBJ2-1; no clear D gene. Trimming pared 4 bases from V and 6 bases from J, leaving 13 bases between. Per the germline V gene, CDR1 is SGHVS and CDR2 is FNYEAQ. The CDR3 consists of 14 residues. The CDR3 DNA sequence: TGTGCCAGCAGCTCGTTCCGACGCGGCAATGAGCAGTTCTTC. Its protein is CASSSFRRGNEQFF.

The chain uses TRBV7-8 and TRBJ2-1; 13 positions agree with TRBD2. J lost 9 bases, V lost 4 bases, and 6 bases had no gene match. This CDR3 is built from 15 residues. Germline V lookup: CDR1 SGHVS, CDR2 FQNEAQ. This CDR3 is CASSSGLAGPGEQFF. CDR3 DNA sequence: TGTGCCAGCAGCTCGGGACTAGCGGGACCGGGTGAGCAGTTCTTC.

The gene calls are TRBV6-5 and TRBJ1-2; weak D call: TRBD1 (6 bases). The CDR3 contains 15 residues. Germline loops: CDR1 MNHEY, CDR2 SVGAGI. The V gene lost 4 bases and the J gene lost 0 bases, with 12 bases spanning the gap. As DNA, the CDR3 is TGTGCCAGCAGTTCAGGGGACACTTCTAACTATGGCTACACCTTC. Its protein is CASSSGDTSNYGYTF.

The chain combines TRBV9 with TRBJ2-3, with D perhaps TRBD1 (5 bases). V was cut by 3 bases and J by 3 bases, with 8 bases left in between. Germline CDR1 reads SGDLS; CDR2 reads YYNGEE. The CDR3 consists of 13 residues. The CDR3, as DNA: TGTGCCAGCAGCGCTCACAGGACAGATACGCAGTATTTT. This gives the protein CASSAHRTDTQYF.

The genes are TRBV28 and TRBJ1-5; D gene ambiguous. The CDR3 has 16 amino acids. V lost 1 base, J lost 5 bases, and 15 bases lay in between. CDR1 MDHEN and CDR2 SYDVKM come from the germline V gene. The CDR3: CASSLFSGTGYQPQHF. CDR3 nucleotide sequence: TGTGCCAGCAGTTTATTTTCTGGAACGGGTTATCAGCCCCAGCATTTT.

In regard to this clone: The junction differs from germline at one of its ends, possibly a read error. V and J are TRBV7-7 and TRBJ2-5, with 10 bases fitting TRBD2. This CDR3 has 16 residues. CDR1 and CDR2 from the germline V gene are SSHAT and FNYEAQ (reference sequence). The CDR3 reads CASSLGLAASQETQYF. The CDR3 nucleotides read TGTGCTAGCAGCTTAGGACTAGCGGCTTCTCAAGAGACCCAGTACTTC.

CDR3 sequence (DNA): TGCGCCAGCAGCGCCGGACTAGACACAGATACGCAGTATTTT. Amino acid sequence: CASSAGLDTDTQYF. The V call is TRBV10-2, the J call TRBJ2-3; TRBD2 aligns across 7 bases. This CDR3 spans 14 amino acids. With V trimmed by 6 bases and J by 2 bases, 5 bases remained unmatched. CDR1 and CDR2 from the germline V gene are WSHSY and SAAADI.

The CDR3 spells CASKDRGSEKLFF. CDR3 sequence (DNA): TGTGCCAGTAAAGACAGGGGAAGTGAAAAACTGTTTTTT. This sequence joins TRBV7-2 and TRBJ1-4; 8 bases are shared with TRBD1. Trimming took 9 bases from V and 7 from J; bases not matched to a gene: 7. Germline-derived CDR1 and CDR2 are SGHTA and FQGNSA. The CDR3 has 13 amino acids.

This sequence joins TRBV29-1 and TRBJ1-5; TRBD1 matches at 9 bases. CDR3 size: 16 residues. The germline CDR1 and CDR2 sequences are SQVTM and ANQGSEA. Trimming took 6 bases from V and 3 from J; bases not matched to a gene: 12. CDR3 loop: CSVINTGQGPNQPQHF. The CDR3 nucleotides read TGCAGCGTCATAAATACCGGACAGGGGCCCAATCAGCCCCAGCATTTT. Supplemented by reference TRBV29-1 and TRBJ1-5, the full variable domain reads SAVISQKPSRDICQRGTSLTIQCQVDSQVTMMFWYRQQPGQSLTLIATANQGSEATYESGFVIDKFPISRPNLTFSTLTVSNMSPEDSSIYLCSVINTGQGPNQPQHFGDGTRLSIL.

This clone was seen once. The rearrangement uses TRBV27 and TRBJ2-3, with 11 bases aligning to TRBD2. This CDR3 contains 15 residues. CDR1 is MNHEY and CDR2 is SMNVEV in the germline V gene (reference sequence). V shed 4 bases and J 2 bases; nucleotides not matched to a gene: 2. For the CDR3, the DNA is TGTGCCAGCAGTTCGGGACTAGCGGACACAGATACGCAGTATTTT. Amino acids: CASSSGLADTDTQYF.

The chain joins TRBV6-6 to TRBJ2-1, with 8 bases that match TRBD1. V dropped 0 bases and J dropped 4; count of bases not matched to a gene: 5. This CDR3 region has 16 residues. Germline assignment: CDR1 MNHNY and CDR2 SVGAGI (reference sequence). The CDR3 sequence is CASSYSIGQGYNEQFF. CDR3 bases: TGTGCCAGCAGTTACTCGATTGGACAGGGATACAATGAGCAGTTCTTC.

This clone turned up a few times. One junction end does not reproduce the germline sequence, and a read error may be involved. This rearrangement joins TRBV25-1 to TRBJ1-1, with 11 bases identical to TRBD1. The germline CDR1 and CDR2 sequences are MGHDK and SYGVNS. This CDR3 is built from 17 residues. The CDR3, as DNA: TGCGCCAGCTGTAACCCGGGACAGGGGGATTTGAACACTGAAGCTTTCTTT. This codes for CASCNPGQGDLNTEAFF.

The table lists this clone with a few counts. A far larger clone is just one base off, so this is likely a read error. This same CDR3 is encoded by further DNA sequences in the sample. The V call is TRBV7-9, the J call TRBJ2-7; D not resolved. The CDR3 sequence is 13 residues long. Germline V gene lookup returns CDR1 SEHNR and CDR2 FQNEAQ (reference sequence). The V end was cut by 5 bases, the J end by 3 bases, with 11 bases between. The CDR3: CASSPQSDYEQYV. In nucleotides, the CDR3 is TGTGCCAGCAGCCCACAGTCAGACTACGAGCAGTACGTC.

This chain joins TRBV7-2 and TRBJ2-7; TRBD2 aligns across 12 bases. The germline gives CDR1 SGHTA, CDR2 FQGNSA. This CDR3 spans 17 amino acids. J was trimmed by 5 bases and V by 1 base; bases with no gene match: 9. CDR3 residues: CASSLGASGRAVDEQYF. The CDR3 DNA sequence: TGTGCCAGCAGCTTAGGGGCTAGCGGGAGGGCAGTAGACGAGCAGTACTTC.

This clone was observed a handful of times. J is TRBJ2-6 and V is TRBV4-1; the D is unclear. This CDR3 is 17 amino acids long. V lost 4 bases and J 0 bases, leaving 13 bases between the germline ends. Germline V lookup: CDR1 MGHRA, CDR2 YSYEKL. The CDR3, as DNA: TGCGCCAGCAGCCGGTCGGGTGCCCCCTCTGGGGCCAACGTCCTGACTTTC. Translated: CASSRSGAPSGANVLTF.

This chain connects TRBV28 to TRBJ2-5; a weak D match, TRBD1 (6 bases). V dropped 7 bases and J dropped 4 bases, with 13 bases sitting between them. The CDR3 spans 13 residues. Germline V gives CDR1 MDHEN, CDR2 SYDVKM. The CDR3 DNA reads TGTGCCAGCACCGGTCAGGGGCCAGAGACCCAGTACTTC. Translation gives CASTGQGPETQYF.

For the CDR3, the DNA is TGTGCCAGCAGCTTACATCTCGAATTCTACGAGCAGTACTTC. As protein: CASSLHLEFYEQYF. The rearrangement joins TRBV5-6 to TRBJ2-7; no reliable D call. The germline V gene encodes CDR1 SGHDT and CDR2 YYEEEE. The length of the CDR3 is 14 residues. V was clipped by 2 bases and J by 3 bases, with 12 bases between them.

V is TRBV2 and J is TRBJ2-1; D is possibly TRBD1 (6 bases). Germline CDR1 SNHLY, CDR2 FYNNEI. This CDR3 comprises 11 residues. V shed 9 bases and J shed 9 bases, with 12 bases lying between them. This CDR3 reads CARTGWGEQFF. DNA for the CDR3: TGTGCCAGAACAGGGTGGGGTGAGCAGTTCTTC. The entire variable domain, with the rest obtained from reference TRBV2 and TRBJ2-1, is as follows: EPEVTQTPSHQVTQMGQEVILRCVPISNHLYFYWYRQILGQKVEFLVSFYNNEISEKSEIFDDQFSVERPDGSNFTLKIRSTKLEDSAMYFCARTGWGEQFFGPGTRLTVL.

This clone has just a few counts. The V and J genes are TRBV10-3 and TRBJ2-2, with 7 bases lining up with TRBD2. CDR1 is ENHRY and CDR2 is SYGVKD in the germline V gene. Trimming at V came to 6 bases and at J to 0 bases, leaving 4 bases not matched to a gene. The CDR3 is made up of 15 amino acids. The CDR3 bases are TGTGCCATCAGGCGGGAGCAATCGAACACCGGGGAGCTGTTTTTT. It is translated as CAIRREQSNTGELFF.

The rearrangement links TRBV7-9 to TRBJ2-7; D perhaps matches TRBD2 (6 bases). Germline V lookup: CDR1 SEHNR, CDR2 FQNEAQ (reference sequence). This CDR3 has 13 residues. The V and J ends lost 5 bases and 6 bases respectively, with 14 bases between them. As DNA, the CDR3 is TGTGCCAGCAGCGCCTCGGGGGTCTCCGAGCAGTACTTC. It translates to CASSASGVSEQYF.

The gene calls are TRBV6-5 and TRBJ2-1, with 7 positions matching TRBD1. The germline gives CDR1 MNHEY, CDR2 SVGAGI. This CDR3 spans 11 amino acids. V shed 6 bases, J shed 11 bases, and the junction held 4 bases outside the gene matches. The CDR3 DNA sequence: TGTGCCAGCAGAGAGGGACAGCAGCAGTTCTTC. Its translation: CASREGQQQFF.

This sequence joins TRBV6-5 and TRBJ2-5, with D tentatively TRBD1 (6 bases). TRBJ2-7 matches the DNA end more closely, so the J call is doubtful. Germline CDR1 reads MNHEY; CDR2 reads SVGAGI. This CDR3 spans 14 amino acids. The CDR3 region has the DNA TGTGCCAGCAGGATACAGGGTGCGGCGGCCGAGCAGTACTTC. Its protein is CASRIQGAAAEQYF.

In this sample, this clone turned up once. This chain connects TRBV5-1 to TRBJ2-7, with 13 bases identical to TRBD2. Trimming cost V 4 bases and J 3 bases; bases outside gene matches: 10. Germline CDR1 SGHRS, CDR2 YFSETQ. This CDR3 region has 17 residues. The CDR3 here is CASSTGRTSGRVYEQYF. CDR3 nucleotide sequence: TGCGCCAGCAGCACCGGGCGAACTAGCGGGAGGGTCTACGAGCAGTACTTC. Based on the CDR3 plus reference TRBV5-1 and TRBJ2-7, the full variable domain is KAGVTQTPRYLIKTRGQQVTLSCSPISGHRSVSWYQQTPGQGLQFLFEYFSETQRNKGNFPGRFSGRQFSNSRSEMNVSTLELGDSALYLCASSTGRTSGRVYEQYFGPGTRLTVT.

The V call is TRBV19, the J call TRBJ1-5; 8 positions match TRBD1. Germline V gene data show CDR1 as LNHDA and CDR2 as SQIVND (reference sequence). The CDR3 covers 16 residues. The V gene end was trimmed by 1 base and the J gene end by 5 bases; junction bases not matched to a gene: 7. In nucleotides, the CDR3 is TGTGCCAGTAGTATAGCTTGGACAGGGTCAGATCAGCCCCAGCATTTT. Encoded protein: CASSIAWTGSDQPQHF.